This TCR beta chain was documented in a study of T cell responses to AZD1222 COVID-19 vaccine. The germline V gene has CDR1 GTSNPN and CDR2 SVGIG (reference sequence). The ends were cut back, 3 bases at V and 0 bases at J, with 14 bases in the middle. This CDR3 region has 15 residues. Whole-study results and caveats: There were vaccine-associated CD4 TCRs across spike, dominant at 160-218 and 743-854. Two AZD1222 doses significantly raised spike-specific TCR breadth and depth over controls. Among the donors, most were white British and more were female, and clonal diversity was possibly underestimated.

Profiled with immunoSEQ multiplex PCR; TCRdb holds only in-frame clones, not every one. The profile shows some 130,000 clones, approximately 86% of them singletons. Concerning this clone itself: Antigen specificity is unknown.

The sequence derives from an adult in good health. The chain has TRBV30 and TRBJ1-1, with D possibly matching TRBD1 (6 bases). Sequenced here: peripheral blood, sampled on day 0 of AZD1222 vaccination. CDR3 coding DNA: TGTGCCTGGAGAGGGGGGTACAGGGTGAACACTGAAGCTTTCTTT. Amino acid sequence: CAWRGGYRVNTEAFF. Filled out from reference TRBV30 and TRBJ1-1, the complete variable domain reads SQTIHQWPATLVQPVGSPLSLECTVEGTSNPNLYWYRQAAGRGLQLLFYSVGIGQISSEVPQNLSASRPQDRQFILSSKKLLLSDSGFYLCAWRGGYRVNTEAFFGQGTRLTVV.